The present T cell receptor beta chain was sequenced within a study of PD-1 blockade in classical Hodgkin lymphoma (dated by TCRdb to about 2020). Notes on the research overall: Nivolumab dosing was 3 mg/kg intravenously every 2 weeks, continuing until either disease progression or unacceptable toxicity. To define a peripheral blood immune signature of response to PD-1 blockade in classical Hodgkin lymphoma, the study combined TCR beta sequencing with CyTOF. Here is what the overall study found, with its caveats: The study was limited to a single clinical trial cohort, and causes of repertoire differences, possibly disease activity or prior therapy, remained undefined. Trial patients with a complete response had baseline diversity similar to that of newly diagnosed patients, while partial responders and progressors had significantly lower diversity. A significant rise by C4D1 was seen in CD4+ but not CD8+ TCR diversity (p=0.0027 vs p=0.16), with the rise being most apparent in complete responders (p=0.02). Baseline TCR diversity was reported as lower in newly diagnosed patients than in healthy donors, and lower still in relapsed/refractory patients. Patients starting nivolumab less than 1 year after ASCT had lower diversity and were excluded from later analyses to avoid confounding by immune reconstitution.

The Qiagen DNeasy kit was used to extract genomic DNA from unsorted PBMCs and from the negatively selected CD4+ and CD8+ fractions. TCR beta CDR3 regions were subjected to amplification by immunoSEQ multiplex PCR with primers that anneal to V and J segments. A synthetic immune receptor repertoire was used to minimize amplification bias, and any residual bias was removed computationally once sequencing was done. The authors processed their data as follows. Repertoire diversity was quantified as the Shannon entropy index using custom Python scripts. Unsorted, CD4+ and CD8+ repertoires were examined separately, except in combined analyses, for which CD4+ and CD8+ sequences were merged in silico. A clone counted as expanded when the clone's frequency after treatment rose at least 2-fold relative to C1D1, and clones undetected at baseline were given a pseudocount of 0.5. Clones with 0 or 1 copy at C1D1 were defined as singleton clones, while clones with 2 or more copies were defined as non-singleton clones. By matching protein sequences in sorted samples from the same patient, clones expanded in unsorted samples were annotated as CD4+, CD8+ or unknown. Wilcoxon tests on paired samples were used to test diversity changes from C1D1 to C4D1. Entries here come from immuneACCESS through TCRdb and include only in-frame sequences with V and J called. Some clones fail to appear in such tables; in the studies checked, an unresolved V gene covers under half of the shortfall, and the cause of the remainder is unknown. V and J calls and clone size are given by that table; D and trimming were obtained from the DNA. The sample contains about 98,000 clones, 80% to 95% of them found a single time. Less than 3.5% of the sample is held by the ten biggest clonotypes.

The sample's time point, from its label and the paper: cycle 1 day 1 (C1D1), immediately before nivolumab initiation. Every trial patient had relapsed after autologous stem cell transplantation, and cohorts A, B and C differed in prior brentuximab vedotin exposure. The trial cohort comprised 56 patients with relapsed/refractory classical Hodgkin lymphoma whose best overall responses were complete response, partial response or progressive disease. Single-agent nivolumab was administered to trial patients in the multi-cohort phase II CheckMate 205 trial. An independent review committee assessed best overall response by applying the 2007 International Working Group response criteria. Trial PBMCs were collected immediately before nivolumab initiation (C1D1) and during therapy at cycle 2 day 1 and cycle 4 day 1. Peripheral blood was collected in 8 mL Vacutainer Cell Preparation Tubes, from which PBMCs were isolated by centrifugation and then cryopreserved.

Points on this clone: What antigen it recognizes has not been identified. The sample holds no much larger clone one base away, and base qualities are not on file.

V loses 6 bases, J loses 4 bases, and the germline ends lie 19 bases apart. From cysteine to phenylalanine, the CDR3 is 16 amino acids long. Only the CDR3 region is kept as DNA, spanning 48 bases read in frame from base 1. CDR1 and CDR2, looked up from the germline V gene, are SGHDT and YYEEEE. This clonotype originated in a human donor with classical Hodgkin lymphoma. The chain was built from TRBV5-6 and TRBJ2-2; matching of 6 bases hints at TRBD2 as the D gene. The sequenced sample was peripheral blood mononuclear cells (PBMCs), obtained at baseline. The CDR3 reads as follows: CASTKPRLGLTGELFF. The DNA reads TGTGCCAGCACCAAACCGCGACTAGGCCTCACCGGGGAGCTGTTTTTT.